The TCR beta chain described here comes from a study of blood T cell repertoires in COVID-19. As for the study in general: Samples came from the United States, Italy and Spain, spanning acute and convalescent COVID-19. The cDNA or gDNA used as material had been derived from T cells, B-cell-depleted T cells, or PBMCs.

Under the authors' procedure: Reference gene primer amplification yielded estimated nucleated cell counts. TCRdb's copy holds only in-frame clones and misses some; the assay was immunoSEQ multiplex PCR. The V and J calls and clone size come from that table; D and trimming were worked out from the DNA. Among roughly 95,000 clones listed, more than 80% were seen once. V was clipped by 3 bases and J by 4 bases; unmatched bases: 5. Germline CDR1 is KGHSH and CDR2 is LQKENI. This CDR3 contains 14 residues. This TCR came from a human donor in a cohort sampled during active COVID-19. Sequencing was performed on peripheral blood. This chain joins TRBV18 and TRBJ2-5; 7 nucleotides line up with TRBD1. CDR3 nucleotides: TGTGCCAGCTCACCCAACCGACAGGGAGAGACCCAGTACTTC. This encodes CASSPNRQGETQYF. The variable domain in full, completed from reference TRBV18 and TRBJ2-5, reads NAGVMQNPRHLVRRRGQEARLRCSPMKGHSHVYWYRQLPEEGLKFMVYLQKENIIDESGMPKERFSAEFPKEGPSILRIQQVVRGDSAAYFCASSPNRQGETQYFGPGTRLLVL.